These T cell receptor beta chains were read from a single sample in a study of blood T cell repertoires in COVID-19. The assay was immunoSEQ multiplex PCR, and TCRdb's table has in-frame clones only and misses some. The profile shows around 130,000 clones, 84% of them singletons. The sample comprised peripheral blood. The receptors originated from a woman in her fifties or sixties with acute or convalescent COVID-19. CDR3s include the opening cysteine and the closing phenylalanine or tryptophan. D genes are given only for firm matches. The size entry is marked missing in some rows and otherwise reads once, few, many or a size class.

>.|few|TRBJ2-2|TRBV10-2
CASSARQGTGELFF
TGCGCCAGCAGTGCCAGGCAGGGGACCGGGGAGCTGTTTTTT
>TRBD1|.|TRBJ1-6|TRBV5-4
CASSLRQGNSPLHF
TGTGCCAGCAGTTTGAGACAGGGCAATTCACCCCTCCACTTT
>TRBD1|.|TRBJ2-4|TRBV11-2
CASSDQGANINIQYF
TGTGCCAGCAGCGACCAGGGGGCAAATATAAACATTCAGTACTTC
>TRBD1|.|TRBJ1-2|TRBV28
CASSLYRGTNYGYTF
TGTGCCAGCAGTTTATACAGGGGGACGAACTATGGCTACACCTTC
>.|few|TRBJ1-1|TRBV10-3
CAISGQENTEAFF
TGTGCCATCAGTGGACAGGAGAACACTGAAGCTTTCTTT
>.|once|TRBJ1-1|TRBV30
CAWSFSDRKNTEAFF
TGTGCCTGGAGTTTTTCAGACAGGAAGAACACTGAAGCTTTCTTT
>TRBD1|.|TRBJ2-1|TRBV29-1
CSVLRFPDRGTGNEQFF
TGCAGCGTTTTACGATTCCCAGACAGGGGCACAGGCAATGAGCAGTTCTTC
>.|.|TRBJ1-2|TRBV13
CASSPRSLDGYTF
TGTGCCAGCAGCCCCCGATCCCTAGATGGCTACACCTTC
>TRBD1|.|TRBJ1-6|TRBV28
CASSFRQGGNSPLHF
TGTGCCAGCAGTTTCCGACAGGGGGGAAATTCACCCCTCCACTTT
>.|.|TRBJ1-1|TRBV6-5
CASRATVMNTEAFF
TGTGCCAGCAGAGCGACAGTCATGAACACTGAAGCTTTCTTT
>.|.|TRBJ1-2|TRBV5-4
CASSYDRQPYGYTF
TGTGCCAGCAGCTATGATAGACAGCCCTATGGCTACACCTTC
>TRBD1|.|TRBJ2-7|TRBV6-6
CASSPRFIRGQRAYEQYF
TGTGCCAGCAGTCCTCGGTTTATACGGGGACAGAGAGCATACGAGCAGTACTTC
>.|.|TRBJ1-2|TRBV6-6
CASSSDREGYTF
TGTGCCAGCAGCTCGGACCGGGAGGGCTACACCTTC
>.|.|TRBJ1-6|TRBV14
CASSYRSSYNSPLHF
TGTGCCAGCAGTTACAGGAGCTCCTATAATTCACCCCTCCACTTT
>.|few|TRBJ1-2|TRBV29-1
CSVYRDNYGYTF
TGCAGCGTTTACAGGGATAACTATGGCTACACCTTC
>.|.|TRBJ1-5|TRBV3-1/TRBV3-2
CASSQEGVRPQHF
TGTGCCAGCAGCCAAGAAGGGGTAAGGCCCCAGCATTTT
>TRBD1|.|TRBJ1-3|TRBV5-1
CASSLGTGLGNTIYF
TGCGCCAGCAGCTTGGGGACAGGGCTTGGAAACACCATATATTTT
>.|.|TRBJ2-3|TRBV4-1
CASSQEVAGTDTQYF
TGCGCCAGCAGCCAAGAGGTAGCGGGCACAGATACGCAGTATTTT
>TRBD1|.|TRBJ1-5|TRBV4-2
CASSQGQGGQPQHF
TGTGCCAGCAGCCAAGGACAGGGCGGCCAGCCCCAGCATTTT
>.|few|TRBJ1-4|TRBV3-1/TRBV3-2
CASSPRMGPDEKLFF
TGTGCCAGCAGCCCTCGGATGGGGCCTGATGAAAAACTGTTTTTT
>.|once|TRBJ1-2|TRBV4-1
CARSRRGLPRTRSNYGYTF
TGCGCCCGCAGCCGCCGGGGACTTCCCCGGACTCGCTCCAACTATGGCTACACCTTC
>TRBD1|.|TRBJ1-1|TRBV19
CASSINPGQGTFF
TGTGCCAGTAGTATCAATCCGGGACAGGGGACTTTCTTT
>.|.|TRBJ1-6|TRBV5-4
CASSFRDFQAPLHF
TGTGCCAGCAGCTTCCGGGACTTTCAGGCACCCCTCCACTTT
>TRBD1|once|TRBJ2-2|TRBV7-7
CASSLALGQGVTGELFF
TGTGCCAGCAGCTTAGCCCTGGGACAGGGGGTCACCGGGGAGCTGTTTTTT
>TRBD2|.|TRBJ2-5|TRBV5-1
CASSLGDLAGGQETQYF
TGCGCCAGCAGCTTGGGAGACCTAGCGGGGGGCCAAGAGACCCAGTACTTC
>.|.|TRBJ2-1|TRBV4-2
CASSRGPSGGHYNEQFF
TGTGCCAGCAGCCGGGGTCCGTCGGGGGGCCACTACAATGAGCAGTTCTTC
>.|.|TRBJ2-1|TRBV11-2
CASSPGDYNEQFF
TGTGCCAGCAGCCCGGGGGATTACAATGAGCAGTTCTTC
>.|.|TRBJ1-2|TRBV5-1
CASSKEDYGYTF
TGCGCCAGCAGCAAGGAGGACTATGGCTACACCTTC
>.|.|TRBJ2-3|TRBV3-1/TRBV3-2
CASSRAATDTQYF
TGTGCCAGCAGCCGGGCCGCCACAGATACGCAGTATTTT
>TRBD1|.|TRBJ2-1|TRBV5-1
CASAAGTGVYEQFF
TGCGCCAGCGCTGCCGGGACAGGGGTGTATGAGCAGTTCTTC
>.|.|TRBJ1-1|TRBV18
CASSTQERDTEAFF
TGTGCCAGCTCTACACAGGAACGGGACACTGAAGCTTTCTTT